What follows describes a single T cell receptor (beta chain). What it binds is not known. This sample is part of a study of T cell responses to AZD1222 COVID-19 vaccine. Study findings and constraints: Sampling captured repertoires only after the peak T cell response. The study found Spike-specific TCR breadth and depth rose after two AZD1222 doses. The donor cohort was predominantly white British with a female majority, and clonal diversity may have been underestimated.

Sequencing used immunoSEQ multiplex PCR; TCRdb keeps in-frame clones, though not all of them. The table lists 90,000 to 100,000 clones, 84% of them singletons. This clonotype was sampled from an adult who received the AZD1222 COVID-19 vaccine. This specimen was peripheral blood, taken 28 days after the second AZD1222 dose.

The CDR3 DNA is TGTGCCAGCAGCTTGGGGAACAGGTTCGAGCAGTACTTC. It yields the protein CASSLGNRFEQYF. The rearrangement links TRBV5-6 to TRBJ2-7, with a weak D call TRBD1 (5 bases). V lost 0 bases and J 6 bases, leaving 10 bases between the germline ends. CDR1 is SGHDT and CDR2 is YYEEEE in the germline V gene. CDR3 length equals 13 residues.